Reported below is one T cell receptor (beta chain). Its target is not known. This specimen belongs to a study of a mutant IDH1 vaccine in newly diagnosed glioma. The assay was immunoSEQ multiplex PCR, and TCRdb's table has in-frame clones only and misses some. The table shows roughly 99,000 clones, with 85% to 90% occurring only once. V was trimmed by 6 bases and J by 2 bases, leaving 23 bases between them. The CDR3 runs to 17 residues. Germline CDR1 reads MDHEN; CDR2 reads SYDVKM. General study points: Changes to the top peripheral T cell clonotypes appeared unrelated to pseudoprogression.

Time point here: baseline, week 1 (first vaccination visit). Treatment in this sample: pre-vaccination baseline after standard-of-care therapy. Every donor had a new WHO grade 3 or 4 astrocytoma that was IDH1-mutant, with loss of nuclear ATRX. The sequence was collected from a woman between 50 and 59 years old with glioma. Sequencing used PBMCs, obtained from a glioma patient treated with radiotherapy, temozolomide or both. The J gene is TRBJ2-7, the V gene TRBV28, with a weak D call TRBD2 (6 bases). CDR3 coding DNA: TGTGCCAGCAGGAAACGGGTAGCGGCCACGACCCCCTACGAGCAGTACTTC. It translates to CASRKRVAATTPYEQYF.